This TCR beta chain stems from a study of regulatory T cells in long-lasting Graves disease. According to the study, TCR beta libraries were built with iRepertoire HTBI primers and CDR3-region Arm-PCR. TCRdb re-called the multiplex PCR reads with MiXCR, one entry per CDR3 protein. Of about 350,000 distinct CDR3 sequences in the sample, about a sixth were seen once. The sample's time point: newly diagnosed GD, antithyroid drugs for less than 3 months. RNA isolated from PBMCs was used to make the TCR library. Patients came from an endocrinology department in Xi'an, China. Germline V gene sequence: CDR1 SGDLS, CDR2 YYNGEE. The junction had 8 bases not matched to a gene; V was cut back by 2 bases and J by 4 bases. This CDR3 contains 15 residues. The same sample was also used in a study of T cells in Graves' hyperthyroidism and ophthalmopathy. In that study: Lactation, pregnancy, other autoimmune disease or uncontrolled infection excluded patients. Diagnoses were made from clinical symptoms, serum measures (thyroxine and TRAb), thyroid ultrasound and orbital computed tomography. Stable hyperthyroidism was separated from ophthalmopathy by a model based on 13 V-J features.

The source of this sequence is a young woman with Graves disease. The source was peripheral blood mononuclear cells (PBMCs), collected at new diagnosis, from a patient treated with antithyroid drugs. The genes are TRBV9 and TRBJ1-1, with 7 bases lining up with TRBD1. The CDR3 nucleotides are TGTGCCAGCAGCGTGCTTTCAGGGGGTGGCACTGAAGCTTTCTTT. The encoded protein is CASSVLSGGGTEAFF.